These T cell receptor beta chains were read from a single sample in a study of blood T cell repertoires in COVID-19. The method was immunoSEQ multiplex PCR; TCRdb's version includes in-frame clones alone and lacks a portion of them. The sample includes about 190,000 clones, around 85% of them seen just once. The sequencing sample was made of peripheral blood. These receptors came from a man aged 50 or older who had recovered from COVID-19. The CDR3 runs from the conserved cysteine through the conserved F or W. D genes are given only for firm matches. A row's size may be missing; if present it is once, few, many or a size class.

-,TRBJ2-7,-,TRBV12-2,CASRFIRDYYYEQYF,TGTGCAAGTCGCTTCATCCGGGACTACTACTACGAGCAGTACTTC
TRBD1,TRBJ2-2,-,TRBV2,CASSESRGQGPNTGELFF,TGTGCCAGCAGTGAATCGAGAGGACAGGGGCCGAACACCGGGGAGCTGTTTTTT
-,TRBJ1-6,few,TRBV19,CASSIVPPSSYNSPLHF,TGTGCCAGTAGTATAGTTCCACCGAGCTCCTATAATTCACCCCTCCACTTT
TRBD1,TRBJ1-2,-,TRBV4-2,CASSQDLEGAVGYTF,TGTGCCAGCAGCCAAGATCTGGAGGGGGCTGTCGGCTACACCTTC
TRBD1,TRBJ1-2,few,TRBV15,CATSRSTGLGWGYTF,TGTGCCACCAGCAGATCGACAGGGTTGGGTTGGGGCTACACCTTC
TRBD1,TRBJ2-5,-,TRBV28,CASSAGPGTGGFGTQYF,TGTGCCAGCAGTGCAGGGCCCGGGACAGGGGGCTTCGGGACCCAGTACTTC
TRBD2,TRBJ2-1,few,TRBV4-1,CASSQDGLAPYNEQFF,TGCGCCAGCAGCCAAGATGGACTAGCGCCCTACAATGAGCAGTTCTTC
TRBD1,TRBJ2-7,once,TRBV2,CASSDMTGDEQYF,TGTGCCAGCAGTGATATGACAGGGGACGAGCAGTACTTC
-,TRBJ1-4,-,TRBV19,CASSTGTTTNEKLFF,TGTGCCAGTAGTACGGGGACAACAACTAATGAAAAACTGTTTTTT
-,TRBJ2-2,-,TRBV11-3,CASSPSVGGELFF,TGTGCCAGCAGCCCCAGCGTGGGCGGGGAGCTGTTTTTT
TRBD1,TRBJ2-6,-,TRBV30,CASPRGGSGANVLTF,TGTGCCTCCCCCAGAGGGGGCTCCGGGGCCAACGTCCTGACTTTC
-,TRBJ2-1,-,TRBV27,CASSSTGPRVNEQFF,TGTGCCAGCAGTTCTACAGGGCCACGTGTGAATGAGCAGTTCTTC
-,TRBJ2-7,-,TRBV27,CASRFRESVGEQYF,TGTGCCAGCCGCTTTCGGGAGTCCGTTGGCGAGCAGTACTTC
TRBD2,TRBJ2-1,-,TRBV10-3,CAISESGRGLAGGDEQFF,TGTGCCATCAGTGAGTCCGGCAGGGGGCTAGCGGGAGGAGACGAGCAGTTCTTC
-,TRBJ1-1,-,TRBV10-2,CASSPELNTEAFF,TGCGCCAGCAGCCCCGAGTTGAACACTGAAGCTTTCTTT
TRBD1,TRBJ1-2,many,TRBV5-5,CASSPGQDGYTF,TGTGCCAGCAGCCCCGGACAGGATGGCTACACCTTC
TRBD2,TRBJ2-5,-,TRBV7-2,CASSPSGLVEETQYF,TGTGCCAGCAGCCCATCGGGACTAGTCGAAGAGACCCAGTACTTC
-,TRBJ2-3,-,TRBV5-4,CASSLGGRVTDTQYF,TGTGCCAGCAGCTTGGGGGGGCGCGTCACAGATACGCAGTATTTT
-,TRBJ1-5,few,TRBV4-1,CASSPSLLWGDNQPQHF,TGCGCCAGCAGCCCTTCACTTCTCTGGGGGGATAATCAGCCCCAGCATTTT
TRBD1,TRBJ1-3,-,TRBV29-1,CSVWGTGGDTIYF,TGCAGCGTCTGGGGGACAGGGGGGGACACCATATATTTT
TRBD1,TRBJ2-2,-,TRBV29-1,CSARTGDNTGELFF,TGCAGCGCTCGGACAGGGGACAACACCGGGGAGCTGTTTTTT
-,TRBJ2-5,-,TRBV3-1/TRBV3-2,CASSQGAEGLQETQYF,TGTGCCAGCAGCCAAGGCGCGGAGGGCTTACAAGAGACCCAGTACTTC
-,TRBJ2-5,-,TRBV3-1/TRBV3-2,CASSPGGPTETQYF,TGTGCCAGCAGCCCCGGAGGGCCAACAGAGACCCAGTACTTC
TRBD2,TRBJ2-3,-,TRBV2,CASLTSGLAVKDTQYF,TGTGCCAGCTTGACCTCGGGACTAGCAGTGAAAGATACGCAGTATTTT
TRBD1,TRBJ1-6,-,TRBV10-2,CASRTGAYNSPLHF,TGCGCCAGCAGGACAGGGGCCTATAATTCACCCCTCCACTTT
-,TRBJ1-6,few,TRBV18,CASSPRTAIHSPLHF,TGTGCCAGCTCACCACGGACAGCCATTCATTCACCCCTCCACTTT
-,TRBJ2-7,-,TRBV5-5,CASSSLPYEQYF,TGTGCCAGCAGCTCCCTACCCTACGAGCAGTACTTC
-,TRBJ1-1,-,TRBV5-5,CASSLVPEPSGAFF,TGTGCCAGCAGCTTGGTTCCGGAACCTAGTGGAGCTTTCTTT
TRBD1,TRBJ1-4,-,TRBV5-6,CASSATGVTEEKLFF,TGTGCCAGCAGCGCGACAGGGGTAACTGAAGAAAAACTGTTTTTT
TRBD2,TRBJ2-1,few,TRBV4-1,CASSPGGGRRNNEQFF,TGCGCCAGCAGCCCCGGGGGCGGGAGGCGGAACAATGAGCAGTTCTTC
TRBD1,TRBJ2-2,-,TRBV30,CAWRIPGTGPTGELFF,TGTGCCTGGAGGATCCCCGGGACAGGGCCCACCGGGGAGCTGTTTTTT